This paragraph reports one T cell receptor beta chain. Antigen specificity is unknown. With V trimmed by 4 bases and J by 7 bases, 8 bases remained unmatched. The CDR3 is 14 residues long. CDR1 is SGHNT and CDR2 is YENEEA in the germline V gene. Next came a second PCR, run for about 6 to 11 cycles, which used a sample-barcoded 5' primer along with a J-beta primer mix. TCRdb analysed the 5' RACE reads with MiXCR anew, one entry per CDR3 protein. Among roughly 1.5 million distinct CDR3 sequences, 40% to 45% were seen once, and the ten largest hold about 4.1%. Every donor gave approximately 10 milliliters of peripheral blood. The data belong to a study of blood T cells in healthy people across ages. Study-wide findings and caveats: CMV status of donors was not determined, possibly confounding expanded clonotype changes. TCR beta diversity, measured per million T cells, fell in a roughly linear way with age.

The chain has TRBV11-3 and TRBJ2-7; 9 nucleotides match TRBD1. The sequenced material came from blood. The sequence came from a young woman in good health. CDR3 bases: TGTGCCAGCAGCTACGGACAGGGGTACAATGAGCAGTACTTC. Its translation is CASSYGQGYNEQYF.